In its sample, the clone carrying this T cell receptor beta chain was seen a few times. Its target is unknown. The sample is drawn from a study of response to subunit inactivated influenza vaccine. The CDR3 contains 14 residues. Germline CDR1 DFQATT, CDR2 SNEGSKA (reference sequence). V was cut by 6 bases and J by 2 bases, with 15 bases left in between. MiXCR, applied by TCRdb to the RT-PCR reads, yields one record per CDR3 protein. The data contain roughly 500,000 distinct CDR3 sequences, 25% of them singletons. Study-wide results and caveats: Each seasonal influenza vaccination, the authors suggested, recruits few new T cells.

The sequence derives from a man in his fifties or sixties who received an inactivated influenza vaccine. Sequencing was performed on CD4+ T cells sorted from PBMCs, taken about 5 days after vaccination. The J gene is TRBJ2-3, the V gene TRBV20-1; D possibly corresponds to TRBD1 (6 bases). Here the CDR3 DNA reads TGCAGTGCGTCAGAACAGGGAGCCACAGATACGCAGTATTTT. It translates to CSASEQGATDTQYF.